This T cell receptor beta chain came from a study of T cell repertoires in cytomegalovirus infection. Study background: Indications of both CMV infection and matching HLA type were provided by public TCR beta signatures.

TCRdb re-called the reads through MiXCR, storing one row per CDR3 protein. The sample contains under 800,000 distinct CDR3 sequences, about 24% of which appear only once. General study points: What dominated the ex vivo response were HLA-C-restricted CMV-specific TCR beta clonotypes. Carriers of CMV and the relevant HLA type were discriminated by public TCR beta frequency.

Germline CDR1 and CDR2: SGHVS and FNYEAQ. V lost 5 bases and J lost 10; bases outside the gene matches: 5. The CDR3 is made up of 14 amino acids. This clonotype appeared many times. Its antigen remains unknown. This chain uses TRBV7-6 with TRBJ1-6; 10 nucleotides line up with TRBD1. The receptor was derived from a human donor in good health (CMV status not recorded). Some clones in this sample may be carry-over from other donors' samples. The sample was CD8+ T cells from PBMCs. This chain's CDR3 is CASSPDRGDSPLHF. CDR3 nucleotides: TGTGCCAGCAGCCCGGACAGGGGGGACTCACCCCTCCACTTT.